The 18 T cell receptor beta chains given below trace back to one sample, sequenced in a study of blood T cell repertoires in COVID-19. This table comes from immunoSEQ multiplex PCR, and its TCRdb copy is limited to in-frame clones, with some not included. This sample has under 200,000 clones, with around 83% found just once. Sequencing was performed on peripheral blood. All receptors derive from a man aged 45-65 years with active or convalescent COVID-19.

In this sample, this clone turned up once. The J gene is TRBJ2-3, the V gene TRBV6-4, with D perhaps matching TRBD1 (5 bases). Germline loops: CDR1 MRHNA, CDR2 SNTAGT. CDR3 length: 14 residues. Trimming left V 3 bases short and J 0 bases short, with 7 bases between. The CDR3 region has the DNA TGTGCCAGCAGTGAAAGGGGAAGCACAGATACGCAGTATTTT. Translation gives CASSERGSTDTQYF.

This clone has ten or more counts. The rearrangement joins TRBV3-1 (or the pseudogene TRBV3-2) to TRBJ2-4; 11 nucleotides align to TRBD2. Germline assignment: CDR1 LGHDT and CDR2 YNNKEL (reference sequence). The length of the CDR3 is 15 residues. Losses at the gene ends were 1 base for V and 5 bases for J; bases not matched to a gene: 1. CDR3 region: CASSQGTSGQNIQYF. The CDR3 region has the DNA TGTGCCAGCAGCCAAGGGACTAGCGGGCAAAACATTCAGTACTTC.

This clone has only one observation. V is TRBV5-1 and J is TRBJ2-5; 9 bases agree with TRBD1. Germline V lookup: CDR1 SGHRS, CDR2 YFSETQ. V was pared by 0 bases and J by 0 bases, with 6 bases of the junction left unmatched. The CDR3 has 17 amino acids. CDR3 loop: CASSLEGTGSYQETQYF. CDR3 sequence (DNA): TGCGCCAGCAGCTTGGAGGGGACAGGGTCGTACCAAGAGACCCAGTACTTC.

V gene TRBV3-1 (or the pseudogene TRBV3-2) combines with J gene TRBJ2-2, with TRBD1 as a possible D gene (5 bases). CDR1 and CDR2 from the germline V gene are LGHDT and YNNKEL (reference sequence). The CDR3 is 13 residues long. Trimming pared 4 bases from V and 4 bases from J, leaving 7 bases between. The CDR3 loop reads CASSRQGTGELFF. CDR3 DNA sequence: TGTGCCAGCAGCCGTCAGGGCACCGGGGAGCTGTTTTTT.

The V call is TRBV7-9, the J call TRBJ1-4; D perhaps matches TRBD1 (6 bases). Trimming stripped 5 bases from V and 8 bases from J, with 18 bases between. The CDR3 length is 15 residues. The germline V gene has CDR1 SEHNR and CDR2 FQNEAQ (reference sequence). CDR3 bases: TGTGCCAGCAGCGGAGCCGGGCTTGGGGGCGAAAAACTGTTTTTT. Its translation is CASSGAGLGGEKLFF.

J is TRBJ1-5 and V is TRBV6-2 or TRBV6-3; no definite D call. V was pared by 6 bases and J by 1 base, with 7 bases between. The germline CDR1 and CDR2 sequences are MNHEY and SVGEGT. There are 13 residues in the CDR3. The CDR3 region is CASSRISNQPQHF. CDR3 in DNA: TGTGCCAGCAGCCGTATCAGCAATCAGCCCCAGCATTTT.

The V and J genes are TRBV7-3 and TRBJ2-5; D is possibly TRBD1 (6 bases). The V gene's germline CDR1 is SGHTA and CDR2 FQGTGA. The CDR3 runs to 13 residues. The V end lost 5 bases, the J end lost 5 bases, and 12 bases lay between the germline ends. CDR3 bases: TGTGCCAGCAGCCGGGACATGGGGGAGACCCAGTACTTC. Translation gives CASSRDMGETQYF.

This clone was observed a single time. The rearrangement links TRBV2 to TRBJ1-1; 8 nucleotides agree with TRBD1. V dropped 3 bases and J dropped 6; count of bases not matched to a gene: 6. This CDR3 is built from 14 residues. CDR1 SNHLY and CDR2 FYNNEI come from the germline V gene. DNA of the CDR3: TGTGCCAGCAGTGACCGGGACAGGTTCTCTGAAGCTTTCTTT. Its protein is CASSDRDRFSEAFF.

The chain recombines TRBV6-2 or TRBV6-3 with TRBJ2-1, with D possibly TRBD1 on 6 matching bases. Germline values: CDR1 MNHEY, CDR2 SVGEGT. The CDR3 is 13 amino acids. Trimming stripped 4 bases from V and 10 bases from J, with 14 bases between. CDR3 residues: CASSFKQGYEQFF. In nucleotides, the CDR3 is TGTGCCAGCAGTTTCAAACAGGGATACGAGCAGTTCTTC.

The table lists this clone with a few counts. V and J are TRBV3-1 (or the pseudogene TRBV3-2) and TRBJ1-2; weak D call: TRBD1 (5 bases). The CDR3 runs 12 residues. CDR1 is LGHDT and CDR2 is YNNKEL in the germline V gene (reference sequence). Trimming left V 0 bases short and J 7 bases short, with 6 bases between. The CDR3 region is CASSQDGGGYTF. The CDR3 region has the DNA TGTGCCAGCAGCCAAGACGGGGGTGGCTACACCTTC.

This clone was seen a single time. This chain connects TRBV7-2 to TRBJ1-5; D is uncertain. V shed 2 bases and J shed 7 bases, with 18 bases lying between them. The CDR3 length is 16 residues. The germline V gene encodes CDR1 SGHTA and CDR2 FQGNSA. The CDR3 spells CASSLYGPAAWQPQHF. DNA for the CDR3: TGTGCCAGCAGCTTATATGGGCCAGCTGCTTGGCAGCCCCAGCATTTT. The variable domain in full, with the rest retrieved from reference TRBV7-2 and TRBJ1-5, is GAGVSQSPSNKVTEKGKDVELRCDPISGHTALYWYRQSLGQGLEFLIYFQGNSAPDKSGLPSDRFSAERTGGSVSTLTIQRTQQEDSAVYLCASSLYGPAAWQPQHFGDGTRLSIL.

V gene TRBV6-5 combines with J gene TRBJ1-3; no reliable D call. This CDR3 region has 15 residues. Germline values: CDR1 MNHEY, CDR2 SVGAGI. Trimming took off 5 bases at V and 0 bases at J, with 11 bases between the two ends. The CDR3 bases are TGTGCCAGCAGTCCCTCAGTAATCTCTGGAAACACCATATATTTT. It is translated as CASSPSVISGNTIYF.

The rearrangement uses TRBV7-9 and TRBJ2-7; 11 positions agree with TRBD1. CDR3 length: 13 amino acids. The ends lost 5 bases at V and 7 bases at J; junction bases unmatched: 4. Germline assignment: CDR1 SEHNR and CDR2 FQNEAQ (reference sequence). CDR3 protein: CASSRGQGVEQYF. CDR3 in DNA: TGTGCCAGCAGCCGGGGACAGGGGGTAGAGCAGTACTTC. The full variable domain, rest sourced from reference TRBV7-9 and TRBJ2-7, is DTGVSQNPRHKITKRGQNVTFRCDPISEHNRLYWYRQTLGQGPEFLTYFQNEAQLEKSRLLSDRFSAERPKGSFSTLEIQRTEQGDSAMYLCASSRGQGVEQYFGPGTRLTVT.

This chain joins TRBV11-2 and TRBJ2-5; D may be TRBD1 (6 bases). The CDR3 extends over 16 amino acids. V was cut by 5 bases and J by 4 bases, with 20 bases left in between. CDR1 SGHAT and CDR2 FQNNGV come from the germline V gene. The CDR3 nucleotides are TGTGCCAGCAGCGCCCGCGTGCAGGGGCCGGGAGAGACCCAGTACTTC. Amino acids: CASSARVQGPGETQYF.

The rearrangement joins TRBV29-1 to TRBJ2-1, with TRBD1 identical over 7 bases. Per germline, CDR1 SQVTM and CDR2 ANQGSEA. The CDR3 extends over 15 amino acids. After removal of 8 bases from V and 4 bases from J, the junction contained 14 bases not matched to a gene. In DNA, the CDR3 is TGCAGCCCCCAGAGGAGGACAGGACGGTACAATGAGCAGTTCTTC. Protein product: CSPQRRTGRYNEQFF.

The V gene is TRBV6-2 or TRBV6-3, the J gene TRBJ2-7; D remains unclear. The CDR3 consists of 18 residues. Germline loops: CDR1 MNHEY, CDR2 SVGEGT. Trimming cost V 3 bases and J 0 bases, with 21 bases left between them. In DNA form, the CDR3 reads TGTGCCAGCAGTTATCCCCCCCTCCGACACTTCAGCTCCTACGAGCAGTACTTC. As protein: CASSYPPLRHFSSYEQYF.

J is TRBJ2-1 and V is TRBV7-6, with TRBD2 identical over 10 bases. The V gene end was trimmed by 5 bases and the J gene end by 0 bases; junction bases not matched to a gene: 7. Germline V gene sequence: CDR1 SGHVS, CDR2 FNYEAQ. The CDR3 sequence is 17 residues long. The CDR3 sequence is CASSRFSSGGSYNEQFF. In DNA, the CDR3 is TGTGCCAGCAGCAGATTTTCTAGCGGGGGCTCCTACAATGAGCAGTTCTTC.

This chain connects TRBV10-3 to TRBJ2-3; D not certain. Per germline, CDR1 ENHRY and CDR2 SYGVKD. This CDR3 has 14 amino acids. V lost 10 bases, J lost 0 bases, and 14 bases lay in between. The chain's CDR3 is CATRSGTSTDTQYF. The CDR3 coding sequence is TGTGCCACCCGATCAGGTACTAGCACAGATACGCAGTATTTT.